This T cell receptor (beta chain) was sequenced for a study of vaccination and CD4 T cells after COVID-19. The Oncomine TCR Beta short-read assay was what sequenced the DNA obtained from cultured CD4+ T cells. TCRdb used MiXCR to reprocess the PCR reads, holding one entry per CDR3 protein. The table has 7,500 to 10,000 distinct CDR3 sequences, more than 60% seen once; the top ten hold 37%. Treatment reported: roughly 11-day PBMC culture with coronavirus spike peptide pools or control peptides (ViraFEST assay). This clonotype was observed a handful of times. The antigen remains unidentified. Germline V gene data show CDR1 as DFQATT and CDR2 as SNEGSKA (reference sequence). V gave up 5 bases and J gave up 4 bases, with 15 bases separating them. This CDR3 spans 14 amino acids.

Sequencing used CD4+ T cells from blood, cultured in vitro. This sequence originates from a human donor who had recovered from COVID-19. The J gene is TRBJ2-1, the V gene TRBV20-1, with a weak D call TRBD2 (5 bases). The CDR3 coding sequence is TGCAGTGCTGCCCGCAGCGAGGGTTACAATGAGCAGTTCTTC. It yields the protein CSAARSEGYNEQFF.